This T cell receptor (beta chain) was captured in a study of breast tumors, draining lymph nodes, adjacent tissues. Axillary draining lymph nodes of breast cancer patients supplied the node samples. Trimming pared 2 bases from V and 0 bases from J, leaving 6 bases between. Germline CDR1 and CDR2: SGHRS and YFSETQ. The CDR3 extends over 14 amino acids. This clonotype was counted at least ten times. A single record per CDR3 protein comes from TCRdb applying MiXCR to the multiplex PCR reads. This table holds around 250,000 distinct CDR3 sequences, 30% to 35% found once. This rearrangement joins TRBV5-1 to TRBJ1-3; no clear D. Sequenced material: axillary lymph node tissue. The sequence was collected from a female donor with breast cancer. Some clones in this sample may be carry-over from other donors' samples. The CDR3 nucleotides are TGCGCCAGCAGCTTCGGGGTCTCTGGAAACACCATATATTTT. This translates into CASSFGVSGNTIYF. Using reference TRBV5-1 and TRBJ1-3 for the parts outside the CDR3, the full variable domain is KAGVTQTPRYLIKTRGQQVTLSCSPISGHRSVSWYQQTPGQGLQFLFEYFSETQRNKGNFPGRFSGRQFSNSRSEMNVSTLELGDSALYLCASSFGVSGNTIYFGEGSWLTVV.